The 4 T cell receptor beta chains below come from one sample, sequenced in a study of cytomegalovirus exposure and HLA in healthy donors. Amplification used 60 Vbeta primers and 13 Jbeta primers. The assay was immunoSEQ multiplex PCR, and TCRdb's table has in-frame clones only and misses some. Of 100,000 to 150,000 clones listed, roughly four fifths were seen once; the top ten hold roughly 4%. The sample taken for sequencing was PBMCs. All receptors come from a woman aged 40-49 years in good health and CMV-seropositive.

The rearrangement links TRBV2 to TRBJ2-3; 9 bases match TRBD2. This CDR3 has 16 residues. V lost 4 bases to trimming and J lost 3 bases; unmatched junction nucleotides: 8. Per germline, CDR1 SNHLY and CDR2 FYNNEI. The CDR3 loop reads CASSALAGRGTDTQYF. The CDR3 DNA reads TGTGCCAGCAGTGCCCTAGCGGGAAGGGGGACAGATACGCAGTATTTT.

This rearrangement joins TRBV5-1 to TRBJ2-5; 7 positions match TRBD1. Germline CDR1 and CDR2: SGHRS and YFSETQ. V lost 0 bases, J lost 5 bases, and 4 bases stayed unmatched. This CDR3 spans 14 amino acids. The CDR3 region is CASSLGDSGETQYF. In nucleotides, the CDR3 is TGCGCCAGCAGCTTGGGGGACAGTGGCGAGACCCAGTACTTC.

The genes are TRBV10-3 and TRBJ1-5; D unresolved. Trimming stripped 8 bases from V and 2 bases from J, with 16 bases between. The CDR3 has 15 amino acids. Germline values: CDR1 ENHRY, CDR2 SYGVKD. The CDR3 loop reads CAISRAAGGNQPQHF. For the CDR3, the DNA is TGTGCCATCTCTAGGGCGGCGGGCGGCAATCAGCCCCAGCATTTT.

The J gene is TRBJ1-2, the V gene TRBV29-1; possibly TRBD1 for D (5 bases). CDR1 is SQVTM and CDR2 is ANQGSEA in the germline V gene. CDR3 length: 13 amino acids. Deletions cut 6 bases from V and 4 bases from J, with 15 bases between. In nucleotides, the CDR3 is TGCAGCGTGGCCCTGTCGGGGGGCTATGGCTACACCTTC. Protein product: CSVALSGGYGYTF.